Following are 18 T cell receptor beta chains from one sample sequenced in a study of blood T cell repertoires in COVID-19. Some clones are missing from TCRdb's copy, which holds only in-frame ones; the method was immunoSEQ multiplex PCR. The table lists roughly 8,200 clones, roughly 83% of them singletons, with around 20% in the top ten. Material: peripheral blood. These receptors all come from a human donor with active COVID-19. The donor label of this sample is uncertain.

The rearrangement joins TRBV20-1 to TRBJ2-5; D uncertain. Germline CDR1 reads DFQATT; CDR2 reads SNEGSKA (reference sequence). This CDR3 has 12 residues. The V and J ends lost 3 bases and 1 base respectively, with 6 bases between them. In DNA form, the CDR3 reads TGCAGTGCTAGTCCTACCCAAGAGACCCAGTACTTC. It translates to CSASPTQETQYF.

This clone was picked up a small number of times. The gene calls are TRBV5-1 and TRBJ1-4; TRBD1 matches 8 bases. This CDR3 is 14 amino acids long. Germline trimming cut 3 bases from V and 3 bases from J; bases unmatched to any gene: 1. Germline lookup yields CDR1 SGHRS and CDR2 YFSETQ. The CDR3 DNA reads TGCGCCAGCAGCTCAGGGGGCTCTAATGAAAAACTGTTTTTT. The encoded protein is CASSSGGSNEKLFF.

This clone appeared a few times. This chain connects TRBV5-6 to TRBJ1-1; 7 nucleotides agree with TRBD1. From germline, CDR1 is SGHDT and CDR2 YYEEEE. V lost 4 bases and J lost 7; bases outside the gene matches: 7. The CDR3 contains 13 residues. CDR3 DNA: TGTGCCAGCAGCCGACAGGGCCGAAATGAAGCTTTCTTT. It encodes CASSRQGRNEAFF.

V gene TRBV19 combines with J gene TRBJ1-6, with 7 bases identical to TRBD1. With V trimmed by 5 bases and J by 4 bases, 8 bases remained unmatched. The CDR3 has 16 amino acids. Germline-derived CDR1 and CDR2 are LNHDA and SQIVND (reference sequence). This CDR3 reads CASSPDRSEYNSPLHF. The CDR3 coding sequence is TGTGCCAGTAGTCCGGACAGGAGCGAATATAATTCACCCCTCCACTTT.

The chain combines TRBV3-1 (or the pseudogene TRBV3-2) with TRBJ2-2; a possible D gene is TRBD1 (5 bases). This CDR3 contains 15 residues. Trimming removed 7 bases at V and 1 base at J, with 13 bases between. The germline V gene encodes CDR1 LGHDT and CDR2 YNNKEL (reference sequence). The CDR3 protein is CASTHWGENTGELFF. CDR3 sequence (DNA): TGTGCCAGCACCCATTGGGGCGAGAACACCGGGGAGCTGTTTTTT.

The chain carries TRBV2 and TRBJ1-4, with D possibly TRBD1 on 6 matching bases. The CDR3 runs 15 residues. From germline, CDR1 is SNHLY and CDR2 FYNNEI. V gave up 6 bases and J gave up 4 bases, with 15 bases separating them. The CDR3 loop reads CASSVQGRINEKLFF. CDR3 DNA: TGTGCCAGCAGCGTACAGGGCAGAATTAATGAAAAACTGTTTTTT.

This CDR3 reads CASSFPTGVHTEAFF. The CDR3 DNA follows: TGTGCCAGCAGTTTCCCCACCGGGGTTCACACTGAAGCTTTCTTT. V and J are TRBV28 and TRBJ1-1; unclear D gene. V was trimmed by 3 bases and J by 3 bases, leaving 14 bases between them. CDR3 length equals 15 residues. Germline CDR1 and CDR2: MDHEN and SYDVKM.

J is TRBJ1-5 and V is TRBV4-3; 7 bases map to TRBD1. The CDR3 is made up of 15 amino acids. Germline values: CDR1 LGHNA, CDR2 YSLEER. Trimming cost V 4 bases and J 3 bases; bases outside gene matches: 6. The CDR3 region is CASSLTTGNNQPQHF. CDR3 DNA sequence: TGCGCCAGCAGCCTAACGACAGGGAACAATCAGCCCCAGCATTTT.

This sequence joins TRBV21-1 and TRBJ2-7; the DNA was not used to check the table's D call, TRBD2. TRBV21-1 is annotated as a pseudogene. The CDR3 extends over 20 amino acids. CDR3 nucleotides: TGTGCCAGCAGCCAAAAGCAGGGCCTAGCGCTCGAACGTGGACCCTACGAGCAGTACTTC. This gives the protein CASSQKQGLALERGPYEQYF.

The chain employs TRBV4-3 and TRBJ2-5; TRBD2 matches at 15 bases. The germline gives CDR1 LGHNA, CDR2 YSLEER. This CDR3 has 20 amino acids. The V segment lost 0 bases and the J segment 4 bases; nucleotides outside the gene matches: 12. CDR3 in amino acids: CASSQEGFSGLAGGPETQYF. The CDR3 bases are TGCGCCAGCAGCCAAGAAGGATTCTCGGGACTAGCGGGAGGACCAGAGACCCAGTACTTC.

V gene TRBV19 combines with J gene TRBJ2-1, with 12 nucleotides matching TRBD2. This CDR3 region has 17 residues. Unmatched junction bases numbered 7, after V lost 3 bases and J lost 4 bases. Germline V gene data show CDR1 as LNHDA and CDR2 as SQIVND (reference sequence). The CDR3 sequence: CASSISLAGGLYNEQFF. Here the CDR3 DNA reads TGTGCCAGTAGTATTTCACTAGCGGGAGGCCTTTACAATGAGCAGTTCTTC.

The rearrangement links TRBV19 to TRBJ2-7; no firm D call. V lost 3 bases and J 0 bases, leaving 6 bases between the germline ends. The CDR3 spans 13 residues. CDR1 is LNHDA, CDR2 SQIVND, per germline (reference sequence). The CDR3 protein is CASSIGSSYEQYF. Written as DNA, the CDR3 is TGTGCCAGTAGTATTGGCAGCTCCTACGAGCAGTACTTC. The full variable domain, its missing parts supplied by reference TRBV19 and TRBJ2-7, is DGGITQSPKYLFRKEGQNVTLSCEQNLNHDAMYWYRQDPGQGLRLIYYSQIVNDFQKGDIAEGYSVSREKKESFPLTVTSAQKNPTAFYLCASSIGSSYEQYFGPGTRLTVT.

The chain recombines TRBV10-3 with TRBJ1-6; TRBD1 aligns across 8 bases. Germline V gene sequence: CDR1 ENHRY, CDR2 SYGVKD. The trim removed 5 bases at V and 10 bases at J, leaving 7 bases unmatched. The CDR3 extends over 14 amino acids. In DNA, the CDR3 is TGTGCCATCAGTTGGACAGGGAGGGAGTCACCCCTCCACTTT. This gives the protein CAISWTGRESPLHF.

This clone has more than one count but fewer than ten. The chain combines TRBV7-9 with TRBJ1-1; 8 positions agree with TRBD1. The CDR3 extends over 12 amino acids. CDR1 is SEHNR and CDR2 is FQNEAQ in the germline V gene (reference sequence). J gave up 14 bases and V 3 bases, and 8 bases lay outside the gene matches. In DNA form, the CDR3 reads TGTGCCAGCAGCTTGGGGGGACAGGTGATCTTCTTT. Its protein product is CASSLGGQVIFF.

V usage is TRBV25-1 and J usage is TRBJ2-3; possibly TRBD1 for D (6 bases). CDR1 and CDR2 (germline): MGHDK, SYGVNS. V dropped 5 bases and J dropped 2 bases, with 17 bases sitting between them. CDR3 size: 16 residues. The CDR3 protein is CASSSTGPRDTDTQYF. DNA for the CDR3: TGTGCCAGCAGTTCGACAGGCCCCAGGGACACAGATACGCAGTATTTT.

The chain employs TRBV7-9 and TRBJ2-7; 8 bases match TRBD1. V lost 4 bases, J lost 4 bases, and 6 bases stayed unmatched. The CDR3 runs 14 residues. CDR1 is SEHNR and CDR2 is FQNEAQ in the germline V gene (reference sequence). DNA of the CDR3: TGTGCCAGCAGCTCGGGACAGGAGAGTTACGAGCAGTACTTC. Translating it yields CASSSGQESYEQYF. Variable domain in full (rest from reference TRBV7-9 and TRBJ2-7): DTGVSQNPRHKITKRGQNVTFRCDPISEHNRLYWYRQTLGQGPEFLTYFQNEAQLEKSRLLSDRFSAERPKGSFSTLEIQRTEQGDSAMYLCASSSGQESYEQYFGPGTRLTVT.

The chain links TRBV5-1 to TRBJ1-1; maybe TRBD1 (5 bases). CDR3 length: 13 amino acids. Germline assignment: CDR1 SGHRS and CDR2 YFSETQ. V gave up 1 base and J gave up 4 bases, with 8 bases separating them. The chain's CDR3 is CASSLRGGTEAFF. DNA for the CDR3: TGCGCCAGCAGCTTGAGGGGTGGCACTGAAGCTTTCTTT.

J is TRBJ2-5 and V is TRBV21-1; the DNA was not compared with TRBD2, the D call given in the table. TRBV21-1 is marked as a pseudogene. CDR3 length: 13 residues. CDR3 in amino acids: CASLRGGRETQYF. CDR3 in DNA: TGTGCCAGCTTACGAGGAGGGCGGGAGACCCAGTACTTC.